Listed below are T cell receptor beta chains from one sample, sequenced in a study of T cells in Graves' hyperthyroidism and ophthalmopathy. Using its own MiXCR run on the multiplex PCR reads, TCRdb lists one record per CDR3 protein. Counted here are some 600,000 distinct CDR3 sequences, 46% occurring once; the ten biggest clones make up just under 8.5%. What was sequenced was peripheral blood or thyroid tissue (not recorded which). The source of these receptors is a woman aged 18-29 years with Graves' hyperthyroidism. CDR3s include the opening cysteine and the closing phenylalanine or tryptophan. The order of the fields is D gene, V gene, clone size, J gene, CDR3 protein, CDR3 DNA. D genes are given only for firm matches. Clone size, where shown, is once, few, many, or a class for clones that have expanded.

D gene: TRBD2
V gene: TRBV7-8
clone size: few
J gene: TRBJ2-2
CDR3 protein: CASSLYRTGGGNTGELFF
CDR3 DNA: TGTGCCAGCAGCTTATATAGGACGGGGGGGGGAAACACCGGGGAGCTGTTTTTT

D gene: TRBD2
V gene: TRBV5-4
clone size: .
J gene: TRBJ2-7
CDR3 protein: CASSLTSRNYEQYF
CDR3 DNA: TGTGCCAGCAGCCTGACTAGCAGAAACTACGAGCAGTACTTC

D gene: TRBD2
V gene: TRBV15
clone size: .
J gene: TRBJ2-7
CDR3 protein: CATSKLAEKPYEQYF
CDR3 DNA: TGTGCCACCAGCAAACTAGCGGAAAAACCCTACGAGCAGTACTTC

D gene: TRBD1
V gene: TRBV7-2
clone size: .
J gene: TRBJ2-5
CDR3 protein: CASSPTGTGPGGTQYF
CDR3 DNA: TGTGCCAGCAGCCCCACCGGGACAGGGCCCGGGGGAACCCAGTACTTC

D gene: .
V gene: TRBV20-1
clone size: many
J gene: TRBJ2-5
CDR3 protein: CSAPSSGEGETQYF
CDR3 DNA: TGCAGTGCTCCCTCTTCGGGAGAAGGAGAGACCCAGTACTTC

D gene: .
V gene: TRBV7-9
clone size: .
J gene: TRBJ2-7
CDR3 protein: CASSQDGSAFSYEQYF
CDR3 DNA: TGTGCCAGCAGCCAAGATGGTAGCGCCTTCTCCTACGAGCAGTACTTC

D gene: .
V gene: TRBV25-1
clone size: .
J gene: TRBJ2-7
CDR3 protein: CASSVGSGEQYF
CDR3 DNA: TGTGCCAGCAGTGTAGGTAGTGGAGAGCAGTACTTC

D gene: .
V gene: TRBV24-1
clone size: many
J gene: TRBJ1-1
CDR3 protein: CATSGVNTEAFF
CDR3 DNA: TGTGCCACCAGTGGAGTGAACACTGAAGCTTTCTTT

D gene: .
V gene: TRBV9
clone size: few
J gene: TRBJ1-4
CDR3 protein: CASSQDRNRRGKLFF
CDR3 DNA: TGTGCCAGCAGCCAAGATAGAAACAGACGGGGAAAACTGTTTTTT

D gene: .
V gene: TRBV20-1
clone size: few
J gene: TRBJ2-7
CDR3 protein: CSASRGTAYEQYF
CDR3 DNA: TGCAGTGCCAGCCGGGGCACGGCCTACGAGCAGTACTTC

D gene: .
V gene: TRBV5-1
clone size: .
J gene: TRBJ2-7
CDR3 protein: CASSLEERRDSYEQYF
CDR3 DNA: TGCGCCAGCAGCTTGGAGGAGCGGCGAGACTCCTACGAGCAGTACTTC

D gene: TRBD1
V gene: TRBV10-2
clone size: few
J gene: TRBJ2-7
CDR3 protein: CASRAGTGALYEQYF
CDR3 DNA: TGCGCCAGCAGGGCCGGGACAGGGGCTCTCTACGAGCAGTACTTC

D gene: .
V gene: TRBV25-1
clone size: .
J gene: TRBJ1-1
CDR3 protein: CASTTRGMKAFF
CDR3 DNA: TGTGCCAGCACGACGAGGGGTATGAAAGCCTTCTTT

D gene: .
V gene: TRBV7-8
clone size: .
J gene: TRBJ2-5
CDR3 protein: CASSLRQDQETQYF
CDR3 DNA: TGTGCCAGCAGCTTACGGCAGGACCAAGAGACCCAGTACTTC

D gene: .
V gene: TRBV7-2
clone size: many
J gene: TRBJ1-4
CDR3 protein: CASSLPTGRDTNEKLFF
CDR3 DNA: TGTGCCAGCAGCTTACCCACGGGGAGGGACACTAATGAAAAACTGTTTTTT

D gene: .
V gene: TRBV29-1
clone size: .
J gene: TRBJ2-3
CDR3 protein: CSVEGPRDNTDTQYF
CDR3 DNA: TGCAGCGTTGAAGGCCCCAGGGACAACACAGATACGCAGTATTTT

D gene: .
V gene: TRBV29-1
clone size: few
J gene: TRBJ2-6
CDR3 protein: CSVETTANSEANVLTF
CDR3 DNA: TGCAGCGTTGAAACGACTGCAAACTCTGAGGCCAACGTCCTGACTTTC

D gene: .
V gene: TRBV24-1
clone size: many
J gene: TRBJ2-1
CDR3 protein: CATSDHRDYNEQFF
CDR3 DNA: TGTGCCACCAGTGATCATCGGGACTACAATGAGCAGTTCTTC

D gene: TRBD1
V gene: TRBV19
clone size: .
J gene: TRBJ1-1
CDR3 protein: CASIPPEGTANTEAFF
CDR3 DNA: TGTGCCAGTATCCCTCCTGAGGGGACAGCGAACACTGAAGCTTTCTTT

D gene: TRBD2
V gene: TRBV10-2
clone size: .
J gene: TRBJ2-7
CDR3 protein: CASNQPTSGSYEQYF
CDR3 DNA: TGCGCCAGCAACCAACCGACTAGCGGGAGTTACGAGCAGTACTTC

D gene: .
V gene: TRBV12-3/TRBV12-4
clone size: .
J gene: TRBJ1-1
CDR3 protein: CASTPGQNTEAFF
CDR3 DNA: TGTGCCAGCACTCCTGGACAGAACACTGAAGCTTTCTTT

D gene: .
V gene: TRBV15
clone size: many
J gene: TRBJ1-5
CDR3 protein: CATSSGVGNQPQHF
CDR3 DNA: TGTGCCACCAGCTCAGGGGTCGGCAATCAGCCCCAGCATTTT

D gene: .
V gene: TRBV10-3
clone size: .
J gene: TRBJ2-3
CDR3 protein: CAISEINRSGTQYF
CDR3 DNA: TGTGCCATCAGTGAGATTAACAGGTCAGGGACGCAGTATTTT

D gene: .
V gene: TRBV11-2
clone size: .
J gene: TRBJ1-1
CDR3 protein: CASSLEPNTKAFF
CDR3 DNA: TGTGCCAGCAGCTTAGAGCCGAACACTAAAGCTTTCTTT

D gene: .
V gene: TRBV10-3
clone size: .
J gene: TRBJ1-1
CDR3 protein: CAISEVQMNTEAFF
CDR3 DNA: TGTGCCATCAGTGAAGTTCAGATGAACACTGAAGCTTTCTTT

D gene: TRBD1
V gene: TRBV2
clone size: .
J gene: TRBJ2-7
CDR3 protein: CASSWTGGSSYEQYF
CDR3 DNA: TGTGCCAGCAGTTGGACAGGGGGGAGCTCCTACGAGCAGTACTTC

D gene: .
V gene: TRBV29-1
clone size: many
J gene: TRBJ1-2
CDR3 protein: CSVDPRGRVDYGYTF
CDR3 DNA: TGCAGCGTTGACCCTCGGGGAAGGGTTGACTATGGCTACACCTTC

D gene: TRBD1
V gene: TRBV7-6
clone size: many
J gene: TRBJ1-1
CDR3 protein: CASSTGTGYMNTEAFF
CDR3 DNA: TGTGCCAGCAGCACCGGGACAGGGTACATGAACACTGAAGCTTTCTTT

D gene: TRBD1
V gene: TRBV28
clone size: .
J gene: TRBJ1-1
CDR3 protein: CASFFRGQDTEAFF
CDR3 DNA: TGTGCCAGCTTTTTCAGGGGGCAGGACACTGAAGCTTTCTTT

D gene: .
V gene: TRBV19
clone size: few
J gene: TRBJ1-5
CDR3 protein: CASRVWGGNQPQHF
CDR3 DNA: TGTGCCAGCAGGGTCTGGGGGGGCAATCAGCCCCAGCATTTT

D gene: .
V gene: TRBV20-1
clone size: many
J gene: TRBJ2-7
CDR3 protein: CSVPLPEQYF
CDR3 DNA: TGCAGCGTCCCCTTGCCCGAGCAGTACTTC